The 18 T cell receptor beta chains given below trace back to one sample, sequenced in a study of long-term antiretroviral therapy in people with HIV. Sequencing used immunoSEQ v3.0 at survey level. Repertoires were generated with immunoSEQ multiplex PCR, while TCRdb's copy carries only in-frame clones and drops some. Among roughly 42,000 clones listed, 85% were seen once. Sequenced material: unsorted PBMCs, taken 3.1 years after starting antiretroviral therapy. These receptors all stem from a woman between 50 and 59 years old with HIV.

There are a few counts of this clone. J is TRBJ1-2 and V is TRBV5-4; the D gene is possibly TRBD1 (6 bases). The V gene lost 5 bases and the J gene lost 4 bases, with 15 bases spanning the gap. There are 14 residues in the CDR3. Germline CDR1 and CDR2: SGHNT and YYREEE (reference sequence). The CDR3 loop reads CASRIQGTAYGYTF. The CDR3 bases are TGTGCCAGCAGGATACAGGGTACGGCCTATGGCTACACCTTC.

The chain employs TRBV10-2 and TRBJ1-2; 9 positions match TRBD1. The germline V gene has CDR1 WSHSY and CDR2 SAAADI. This CDR3 contains 16 residues. J was trimmed by 7 bases and V by 2 bases; bases with no gene match: 11. The CDR3 here is CASSEPRRQGGFGYTF. Written as DNA, the CDR3 is TGCGCCAGCAGTGAGCCCCGCCGACAGGGGGGTTTTGGCTACACCTTC.

The genes are TRBV29-1 and TRBJ1-1, with 8 bases matching TRBD1. The CDR3 contains 17 residues. The V gene's germline CDR1 is SQVTM and CDR2 ANQGSEA. J gave up 3 bases and V 4 bases, and 16 bases lay outside the gene matches. The CDR3 loop is CSVGGPRTGTLHTEAFF. CDR3 nucleotides: TGCAGCGTTGGAGGACCCCGGACAGGGACTTTACACACTGAAGCTTTCTTT.

This clone was recorded a few times. The chain has TRBV19 and TRBJ1-5; D not certain. Germline V gives CDR1 LNHDA, CDR2 SQIVND (reference sequence). The CDR3 is 15 amino acids. V was pared by 6 bases and J by 6 bases, with 18 bases between. Here the CDR3 reads CASRSGRIDGQPQHF. The CDR3 DNA reads TGTGCCAGTAGGTCAGGAAGGATTGACGGTCAGCCCCAGCATTTT.

This chain connects TRBV19 to TRBJ2-6; D remains unclear. Germline V gives CDR1 LNHDA, CDR2 SQIVND (reference sequence). CDR3 length equals 19 residues. V lost 2 bases to trimming and J lost 2 bases, with 19 bases between them. DNA for the CDR3: TGTGCCAGTAGTATAATCTGGTTTCAGGCCGATACTGGGGCCAACGTCCTGACTTTC. Protein sequence: CASSIIWFQADTGANVLTF. Full variable domain (remainder filled in from reference TRBV19 and TRBJ2-6): DGGITQSPKYLFRKEGQNVTLSCEQNLNHDAMYWYRQDPGQGLRLIYYSQIVNDFQKGDIAEGYSVSREKKESFPLTVTSAQKNPTAFYLCASSIIWFQADTGANVLTFGAGSRLTVL.

The chain joins TRBV29-1 to TRBJ2-1, with D unclear. V lost 0 bases to trimming and J lost 8 bases, with 8 bases between them. Germline V gene lookup returns CDR1 SQVTM and CDR2 ANQGSEA. The CDR3 covers 12 residues. The CDR3 DNA reads as TGCAGCGTTGAAGATCGGCCGGATGAGCAGTTCTTC. Translation: CSVEDRPDEQFF.

This rearrangement joins TRBV6-5 to TRBJ1-5; perhaps TRBD1 as D (5 bases). The ends were cut back, 0 bases at V and 7 bases at J, with 13 bases in the middle. CDR1 and CDR2 (germline): MNHEY, SVGAGI. The CDR3 consists of 15 residues. CDR3 sequence reads: CASSYSGTFPQPQHF. The DNA for the CDR3 is TGTGCCAGCAGTTACTCAGGGACGTTCCCGCAGCCCCAGCATTTT.

This clone has a single count. The rearrangement uses TRBV2 and TRBJ1-1, with D unresolved. V was shortened by 10 bases and J by 2 bases, with 14 bases between the two germline ends. CDR3 length equals 13 residues. Germline V gives CDR1 SNHLY, CDR2 FYNNEI. The CDR3 sequence is CAKSEDFNTEAFF. The CDR3 DNA follows: TGTGCCAAATCGGAAGACTTTAACACTGAAGCTTTCTTT. The full variable domain, with the rest looked up from reference TRBV2 and TRBJ1-1, is EPEVTQTPSHQVTQMGQEVILRCVPISNHLYFYWYRQILGQKVEFLVSFYNNEISEKSEIFDDQFSVERPDGSNFTLKIRSTKLEDSAMYFCAKSEDFNTEAFFGQGTRLTVV.

The V gene is TRBV9, the J gene TRBJ1-1; 7 positions agree with TRBD1. Trimming cost V 2 bases and J 4 bases; bases outside gene matches: 5. The CDR3 has 14 amino acids. Germline V gene lookup returns CDR1 SGDLS and CDR2 YYNGEE. The CDR3 sequence: CASSVTGMATEAFF. CDR3 nucleotide sequence: TGTGCCAGCAGCGTGACAGGGATGGCCACTGAAGCTTTCTTT.

The chain recombines TRBV19 with TRBJ2-3; a weak D match, TRBD1 (6 bases). CDR1 and CDR2 (germline): LNHDA, SQIVND (reference sequence). Trimming pared 6 bases from V and 4 bases from J, leaving 11 bases between. There are 13 residues in the CDR3. The DNA for the CDR3 is TGTGCCAGTAGCAAGGGGGTGTCAGATACGCAGTATTTT. Amino acid sequence: CASSKGVSDTQYF. Supplemented by reference TRBV19 and TRBJ2-3, the full variable domain reads DGGITQSPKYLFRKEGQNVTLSCEQNLNHDAMYWYRQDPGQGLRLIYYSQIVNDFQKGDIAEGYSVSREKKESFPLTVTSAQKNPTAFYLCASSKGVSDTQYFGPGTRLTVL.

The gene calls are TRBV6-1 and TRBJ2-5; no definite D call. This CDR3 region has 15 residues. Germline lookup yields CDR1 MNHNS and CDR2 SASEGT. Trimming removed 6 bases at V and 7 bases at J, with 21 bases between. DNA of the CDR3: TGTGCCAGCAGCGGGTTCGGGTCCTTCTTGCGGACCCAGTACTTC. Residues: CASSGFGSFLRTQYF.

Only one count was recorded for this clone. The chain combines TRBV7-8 with TRBJ2-3; D is ambiguous. The ends were cut back, 11 bases at V and 9 bases at J, with 15 bases in the middle. Germline CDR1 SGHVS, CDR2 FQNEAQ. The CDR3 runs to 11 residues. CDR3 amino acids: CAADTDWTQYF. The CDR3 DNA follows: TGTGCCGCTGATACCGACTGGACGCAGTATTTT.

This clone was seen more than once but under ten times. This chain connects TRBV7-2 to TRBJ1-1; 12 nucleotides agree with TRBD1. CDR1 and CDR2 (germline): SGHTA, FQGNSA. V lost 4 bases to trimming and J lost 10 bases; unmatched junction nucleotides: 7. The CDR3 has 14 residues. The CDR3 here is CASSSPGQGAGAFF. The CDR3 region has the DNA TGTGCCAGCAGCTCACCGGGACAGGGGGCGGGAGCTTTCTTT.

This chain uses TRBV2 with TRBJ1-4; no clear D gene. With 8 bases removed from V and 3 bases from J, the gap between germline ends came to 10 bases. The CDR3 covers 13 residues. The germline gives CDR1 SNHLY, CDR2 FYNNEI. CDR3 bases: TGTGCCAGCGGCAGGACGGCTAATGAAAAACTGTTTTTT. Its protein product is CASGRTANEKLFF.

The genes are TRBV2 and TRBJ2-2; 8 bases align to TRBD1. Trimming at V came to 5 bases and at J to 1 base, leaving 3 bases not matched to a gene. The CDR3 is 15 amino acids. Germline V gene sequence: CDR1 SNHLY, CDR2 FYNNEI. The chain's CDR3 is CASSKDRVNTGELFF. The CDR3 coding sequence is TGTGCCAGCAGTAAGGACAGGGTGAACACCGGGGAGCTGTTTTTT.

This sequence joins TRBV25-1 and TRBJ1-2, with a weak D call TRBD1 (5 bases). Trimming removed 5 bases at V and 4 bases at J, with 14 bases between. The CDR3 runs 14 residues. Germline V gives CDR1 MGHDK, CDR2 SYGVNS. Written as DNA, the CDR3 is TGTGCCAGCAGTACGACAGTCATCCCCTATGGCTACACCTTC. Translation: CASSTTVIPYGYTF.

This clone was seen just once. CDR3 sequence (DNA): TGTGCCAGCAGCCCAAGGGACAGGGGCCTTAGAGATACGCAGTATTTT. Translation: CASSPRDRGLRDTQYF. The chain recombines TRBV9 with TRBJ2-3; TRBD1 aligns across 10 bases. CDR1 is SGDLS and CDR2 is YYNGEE in the germline V gene. The CDR3 extends over 16 amino acids. The trim removed 4 bases at V and 5 bases at J, leaving 10 bases unmatched.

This chain joins TRBV5-4 and TRBJ2-1; D uncertain. CDR3 size: 13 residues. The ends were cut back, 0 bases at V and 8 bases at J, with 9 bases in the middle. Per germline, CDR1 SGHNT and CDR2 YYREEE (reference sequence). CDR3 nucleotide sequence: TGTGCCAGCAGCTTGGTCGGTTCGGATGAGCAGTTCTTC. The encoded protein is CASSLVGSDEQFF.